The 17 T cell receptor beta chains below come from one sample, sequenced in a study of blood T cell repertoires in COVID-19 (dated by TCRdb to 2019 to 2021). Libraries were made using the immunoSEQ multiplex PCR assay. TCRdb limited this immuneACCESS table to in-frame rearrangements with V and J called. A share of clones is missing; checked studies link under half to unresolved V genes, and the rest is unexplained. In all, the sample holds some 300,000 clones, and about nine tenths of those were seen once. The top ten constitute less than 3.5% of the sample. The sample comprised PBMCs or T cells enriched from blood (not recorded which). The receptors derive from a woman between 50 and 59 years old who had been exposed to COVID-19.

This chain uses TRBV11-2 with TRBJ2-2; D possibly corresponds to TRBD1 (6 bases). Trimming took 5 bases from V and 1 from J, leaving 11 bases between them. The CDR3 has 15 residues. Germline CDR1 is SGHAT and CDR2 is FQNNGV. CDR3 sequence (DNA): TGTGCCAGCAGCGGTTGGACAGAGAACACCGGGGAGCTGTTTTTT. Its protein is CASSGWTENTGELFF.

The J gene is TRBJ2-7, the V gene TRBV14, with 8 positions matching TRBD2. The J segment lost 7 bases and the V segment lost 4 bases, leaving 15 bases of the junction unmatched. CDR1 and CDR2 (germline): SGHDN, FVKESK. The CDR3 is 16 residues long. The CDR3 spells CASSPRGGSLRLEQYF. In DNA, the CDR3 is TGTGCCAGCAGCCCCCGGGGGGGGTCCCTCAGGTTGGAGCAGTACTTC.

This chain connects TRBV5-6 to TRBJ1-1; tentatively, D is TRBD1 (5 bases). V lost 0 bases, J lost 5 bases, and 8 bases lay in between. CDR3 length equals 13 residues. Per germline, CDR1 SGHDT and CDR2 YYEEEE. CDR3 sequence: CASSLAGRTEAFF. The CDR3 nucleotides read TGTGCCAGCAGCTTGGCAGGGCGGACTGAAGCTTTCTTT.

The V call is TRBV9, the J call TRBJ2-6, with TRBD2 as a possible D gene (6 bases). Germline-derived CDR1 and CDR2 are SGDLS and YYNGEE. This CDR3 comprises 16 residues. The ends were cut back, 0 bases at V and 2 bases at J, with 9 bases in the middle. CDR3 bases: TGTGCCAGCAGCGTAGATGGGGGGACTGGGGCCAACGTCCTGACTTTC. Translating it yields CASSVDGGTGANVLTF.

J is TRBJ2-7 and V is TRBV7-8; tentative D call: TRBD2 (5 bases). Trimming left V 5 bases short and J 3 bases short, with 8 bases between. Looked up from germline, CDR1 is SGHVS and CDR2 is FQNEAQ. This CDR3 spans 12 amino acids. The CDR3 sequence is CASSRTSYEQYF. In DNA, the CDR3 is TGTGCCAGCAGCCGAACTAGCTACGAGCAGTACTTC.

The chain employs TRBV18 and TRBJ2-7; 8 nucleotides match TRBD1. Trimming at V came to 3 bases and at J to 3 bases, leaving 10 bases not matched to a gene. Germline V gives CDR1 KGHSH, CDR2 LQKENI. The CDR3 runs 16 residues. The CDR3 here is CASSPLGQGGLYEQYF. The CDR3 bases are TGTGCCAGCTCACCCCTTGGACAGGGTGGTCTCTACGAGCAGTACTTC.

CDR3 amino acids: CATSDYPPFSGASTDTQYF. The CDR3 DNA is TGTGCCACCAGTGATTATCCCCCCTTTAGCGGAGCTAGCACAGATACGCAGTATTTT. J is TRBJ2-3 and V is TRBV24-1, with D maybe TRBD2 (6 bases). Germline lookup yields CDR1 KGHDR and CDR2 SFDVKD. The CDR3 runs to 19 residues. The V end was cut by 2 bases, the J end by 0 bases, with 20 bases between.

The chain recombines TRBV5-1 with TRBJ2-7, with unresolved D. CDR3 length: 14 amino acids. Per germline, CDR1 SGHRS and CDR2 YFSETQ. The V and J ends lost 4 bases and 5 bases respectively, with 16 bases between them. The CDR3 sequence is CASSPSVILDEQYF. The CDR3 DNA follows: TGCGCCAGCAGCCCATCGGTAATTTTGGACGAGCAGTACTTC.

The chain is built from TRBV7-2 and TRBJ2-2, with D uncertain. Germline lookup yields CDR1 SGHTA and CDR2 FQGNSA. The V end was cut by 1 base, the J end by 5 bases, with 8 bases between. This CDR3 is 14 amino acids long. The CDR3 DNA reads as TGTGCCAGCAGCTTAGGATCCAGAACCGGGGAGCTGTTTTTT. Translating it yields CASSLGSRTGELFF.

The chain carries TRBV6-4 and TRBJ2-1; the D gene is possibly TRBD1 (6 bases). The V end was cut by 7 bases, the J end by 5 bases, with 9 bases between. The CDR3 contains 12 residues. CDR1 MRHNA and CDR2 SNTAGT come from the germline V gene. This chain's CDR3 is CASTAGDNEQFF. CDR3 DNA sequence: TGTGCCAGCACGGCAGGGGACAATGAGCAGTTCTTC.

In its sample, this clone was seen a few times. V usage is TRBV2 and J usage is TRBJ1-6; 9 bases map to TRBD1. CDR3 size: 16 residues. V lost 2 bases to trimming and J lost 3 bases; unmatched junction nucleotides: 2. Germline-derived CDR1 and CDR2 are SNHLY and FYNNEI. The CDR3 nucleotides are TGTGCCAGCAGTGAACGACAGGGGGACTATAATTCACCCCTCCACTTT. It encodes CASSERQGDYNSPLHF. Drawing the rest from reference TRBV2 and TRBJ1-6, the complete variable domain is EPEVTQTPSHQVTQMGQEVILRCVPISNHLYFYWYRQILGQKVEFLVSFYNNEISEKSEIFDDQFSVERPDGSNFTLKIRSTKLEDSAMYFCASSERQGDYNSPLHFGNGTRLTVT.

The J gene is TRBJ1-6, the V gene TRBV19; 9 nucleotides agree with TRBD1. V was clipped by 7 bases and J by 9 bases; unmatched bases: 13. The germline CDR1 and CDR2 sequences are LNHDA and SQIVND (reference sequence). The CDR3 loop spans 16 amino acids. CDR3 protein: CASTGPPTGGGSPLHF. The CDR3 bases are TGTGCCAGTACCGGACCCCCGACAGGGGGTGGTTCACCCCTCCACTTT.

The CDR3 sequence: CASSLSGGTSNYF. The DNA for the CDR3 is TGTGCCAGCAGCTTAAGTGGCGGGACTAGTAACTATTTT. V is TRBV7-2 and J is TRBJ2-3; 8 nucleotides match TRBD2. The trim removed 2 bases at V and 15 bases at J, leaving 10 bases unmatched. The CDR3 runs to 13 residues. Germline CDR1 and CDR2: SGHTA and FQGNSA.

This rearrangement joins TRBV9 to TRBJ2-2; D perhaps matches TRBD1 (6 bases). Germline CDR1 and CDR2: SGDLS and YYNGEE. The CDR3 is 14 residues long. V was cut by 4 bases and J by 6 bases, with 13 bases left in between. CDR3 region: CASSPSGVSGELFF. CDR3 nucleotides: TGTGCCAGCAGCCCATCAGGGGTTTCCGGGGAGCTGTTTTTT.

This sequence joins TRBV12-3 or TRBV12-4 and TRBJ1-2; perhaps TRBD1 as D (6 bases). The CDR3 is made up of 13 amino acids. V was shortened by 5 bases and J by 3 bases, with 10 bases between the two germline ends. The CDR3 region is CASSPGVYYGYTF. Written as DNA, the CDR3 is TGTGCCAGCAGTCCAGGGGTGTACTATGGCTACACCTTC.

V and J are TRBV7-2 and TRBJ1-3, with D perhaps TRBD1 (6 bases). CDR3 length: 16 residues. Looked up from germline, CDR1 is SGHTA and CDR2 is FQGNSA. V lost 5 bases and J lost 0, with 14 bases in between. In DNA form, the CDR3 reads TGTGCCAGCAGCGTTACGGGACATTCCTCTGGAAACACCATATATTTT. This codes for CASSVTGHSSGNTIYF.

The gene calls are TRBV5-1 and TRBJ2-5, with 9 bases aligning to TRBD1. The CDR3 is 15 residues long. Germline V gene lookup returns CDR1 SGHRS and CDR2 YFSETQ. The junction had 8 bases not matched to a gene; V was cut back by 4 bases and J by 4 bases. In nucleotides, the CDR3 is TGCGCCAGCAGCGAGACCGGGACAGGGTTAGAGACCCAGTACTTC. This gives the protein CASSETGTGLETQYF.